This T cell receptor beta chain emerged from a study of blood T cells in healthy people across ages. Study-level results: Versus aged donors, long-lived donors had higher diversity and more naive CD4+ cells.

The germline V and J ends were trimmed by 5 bases and 2 bases, with 16 bases remaining between them. The CDR3 loop spans 15 amino acids. Germline V lookup: CDR1 LGHNA, CDR2 YSLEER. About this clonotype: Its antigen is still unknown.

Donors were systemically healthy Caucasian individuals from Russia aged about 6 to 100 years. Extractions gave at least 5.5 micrograms of total RNA per sample. Primed by a sample-barcoded 5' primer and a J-beta primer mix, a second PCR proceeded for about 6 to 12 cycles. A minimum of 2.5 million CDR3-containing paired-end reads was obtained for each sample. TCRdb re-analysed the 5' RACE reads in MiXCR, keeping a single row per CDR3 protein. The data contain hundreds of thousands of distinct CDR3 sequences, roughly three fifths of them singletons. The origin of this receptor is a man in his forties in good health. The sequenced sample consisted of blood. The gene calls are TRBV4-3 and TRBJ2-7, with D tentatively TRBD2 (5 bases). CDR3 loop: CASSARASSTYEQYF. CDR3 bases: TGCGCCAGCAGCGCAAGGGCTAGCTCAACCTACGAGCAGTACTTC.